This T cell receptor beta chain was found in a study of blood T cell repertoires in COVID-19. Trimming removed 6 bases at V and 1 base at J, with 12 bases between. CDR1 is LNHDA and CDR2 is SQIVND in the germline V gene (reference sequence). This CDR3 is 15 amino acids long. This clone was seen many times. Clones were sequenced by immunoSEQ multiplex PCR, and TCRdb holds only the in-frame ones, with some missing. Of 150,000 to 200,000 clones listed, over 75% are singletons. Each recovered donor of Cohort 3 presented with two negative PCRs, clearance, or symptom resolution. The source is a man aged 40-49 years who had recovered from COVID-19. The chain recombines TRBV19 with TRBJ2-2, with a tentative D call TRBD1 (5 bases). The sample taken for sequencing was PBMCs or T cells enriched from blood (not recorded which). The CDR3 spells CASRMAGRNTGELFF. CDR3 sequence (DNA): TGTGCCAGTAGAATGGCAGGGCGGAACACCGGGGAGCTGTTTTTT.